Each of the 4 T cell receptor beta chains below was sequenced from the same sample in a study of cytomegalovirus exposure and HLA in healthy donors. The PCR made use of 60 Vbeta and 13 Jbeta primers. The data were produced by immunoSEQ multiplex PCR, yet TCRdb's version contains in-frame clones alone and is incomplete. The sample consists of about 110,000 clones, approximately 79% of them appearing once. Sequencing was carried out using PBMCs. The origin of the receptors is a woman in her thirties or forties in good health and CMV-seronegative.

A single count supports this clone. J is TRBJ2-7 and V is TRBV30, with a tentative D call TRBD2 (7 bases). There are 14 residues in the CDR3. The V end lost 3 bases, the J end lost 5 bases, and 17 bases lay between the germline ends. The germline V gene has CDR1 GTSNPN and CDR2 SVGIG (reference sequence). The CDR3 loop is CAWSWRGGRNEQYF. In DNA form, the CDR3 reads TGTGCCTGGAGCTGGAGGGGGGGCCGGAACGAGCAGTACTTC.

Only one count was recorded for this clone. The chain combines TRBV27 with TRBJ2-2; D may be TRBD2 (5 bases). The CDR3 runs to 14 residues. Per germline, CDR1 MNHEY and CDR2 SMNVEV (reference sequence). Trimming stripped 6 bases from V and 0 bases from J, with 8 bases between. Written as DNA, the CDR3 is TGTGCCAGCAGATTAGCGCCGAACACCGGGGAGCTGTTTTTT. Encoded protein: CASRLAPNTGELFF.

The chain uses TRBV10-3 and TRBJ2-2, with a tentative D call TRBD1 (5 bases). The CDR3 is 16 residues long. V shed 0 bases and J shed 6 bases, with 14 bases lying between them. Germline lookup yields CDR1 ENHRY and CDR2 SYGVKD. The CDR3 DNA reads as TGTGCCATCAGTGAGTCGTCAGGGCTCGGTCCCGGGGAGCTGTTTTTT. It codes for CAISESSGLGPGELFF.

The chain links TRBV5-6 to TRBJ1-5, with D perhaps TRBD1 (6 bases). CDR3 length equals 17 residues. The germline V and J ends were trimmed by 0 bases and 2 bases, with 15 bases remaining between them. Germline V gene lookup returns CDR1 SGHDT and CDR2 YYEEEE. The CDR3 DNA reads as TGTGCCAGCAGCTTGGCCCAGGGGTTGGGTGGCAATCAGCCCCAGCATTTT. This sequence encodes CASSLAQGLGGNQPQHF. The whole variable domain, filled in from reference TRBV5-6 and TRBJ1-5, reads DAGVTQSPTHLIKTRGQQVTLRCSPKSGHDTVSWYQQALGQGPQFIFQYYEEEERQRGNFPDRFSGHQFPNYSSELNVNALLLGDSALYLCASSLAQGLGGNQPQHFGDGTRLSIL.